This T cell receptor beta chain was captured in a study of T cells in Graves' hyperthyroidism and ophthalmopathy. Researchers amplified the TCR beta CDR3 regions from RNA transcripts. Primed by the HTBI set, a first-round RT-PCR was run on the TCR CDR3. TCRdb fed the multiplex PCR reads into MiXCR, producing one record per CDR3 protein. The sample lists under 550,000 distinct CDR3 sequences, 15% to 20% occurring once. This clonotype was detected ten times or more. Germline V gene sequence: CDR1 MNHEY, CDR2 SVGAGI. V was clipped by 2 bases and J by 2 bases, with 9 bases between them. The CDR3 runs 14 residues.

The chain couples TRBV6-5 to TRBJ1-1; D is ambiguous. This clonotype was obtained from a man between 40 and 49 years old with Graves' ophthalmopathy. Sequencing input: blood. DNA of the CDR3: TGTGCCAGCAGTTACACAGCGAGTAACACTGAAGCTTTCTTT. Amino acids: CASSYTASNTEAFF.